The rows below give T cell receptor beta chains drawn from one sample of a study of patients and donors after allogeneic stem cell transplantation. TCRdb analysed the RT-PCR reads with MiXCR anew, one entry per CDR3 protein. This sample has approximately 27,000 distinct CDR3 sequences; over 7% occur once, and the top ten carry around 50%. What was sequenced was blood, either unsorted or a sorted T cell fraction (not recorded which). These receptors originate from a human donor who was either an allogeneic HSCT recipient or a stem cell or donor lymphocyte infusion donor (not recorded which). It is not recorded whose cells these are; they may come from a transplant donor. The CDR3 runs from the conserved cysteine through the conserved F or W. D genes are given only for firm matches. Part of the rows lack a size; the others show once, few, many or a class for expanded clones.

j_call | clone_size | d_call | v_call | cdr3_length | cdr3_nt | cdr3_aa
TRBJ2-7 | . | TRBD2 | TRBV27 | 17 | TGTGCCAGCAGTTTATTGTCAGCTAGCGGAGGGGATTACGAGCAGTACTTC | CASSLLSASGGDYEQYF
TRBJ1-1 | many | . | TRBV6-1 | 14 | TGTGCCAGCAGTGACATCAACCGGAACACTGAAGCTTTCTTT | CASSDINRNTEAFF
TRBJ2-5 | . | . | TRBV6-1 | 11 | TGTGCCAGTACAGAACAAGAGACCCAGTACTTC | CASTEQETQYF
TRBJ2-7 | . | TRBD2 | TRBV5-6 | 16 | TGTGCCAGCAGCTTGTTGGGACTAGCTGGGTCCTACGAGCAGTACTTC | CASSLLGLAGSYEQYF
TRBJ1-3 | many | TRBD1 | TRBV15 | 15 | TGTGCCACCAGCAGGGGACAGGGGGATGGAAACACCATATATTTT | CATSRGQGDGNTIYF
TRBJ2-7 | . | TRBD2 | TRBV28 | 14 | TGTGCCAGCGGGGCGGGAGGAGGACCCTACGAGCAGTACTTC | CASGAGGGPYEQYF
TRBJ2-2 | . | TRBD2 | TRBV5-1 | 16 | TGCGCCAGCAGCCCGACTAGCGGGAGAAGGTCCGGGGAGCTGTTTTTT | CASSPTSGRRSGELFF
TRBJ2-3 | many | . | TRBV3-1 | 12 | TGTGCCAGCAGCCAAGACCGGTTAGGGCAGTATTTT | CASSQDRLGQYF
TRBJ2-3 | . | . | TRBV30 | 14 | TGTGCCTGGAGTCCCGGCCGGCGCACAGATACGCAGTATTTT | CAWSPGRRTDTQYF
TRBJ1-4 | many | . | TRBV15 | 16 | TGTGCCACCAGCAGGGCCGTCGGGGTCGGTAATGAAAAACTGTTTTTT | CATSRAVGVGNEKLFF
TRBJ2-3 | . | . | TRBV7-9 | 13 | TGTGCCAGCAGCTCTCGAGGTGCAGATACGCAGTATTTT | CASSSRGADTQYF
TRBJ2-5 | many | TRBD2 | TRBV7-3 | 16 | TGTGCCAGCAGCCCCACCGGGACTAGCGGTAAAGAGACCCAGTACTTC | CASSPTGTSGKETQYF
TRBJ2-5 | many | . | TRBV10-3 | 12 | TGTGCCACAAACAGGGACGGGGAGACCCAGTACTTC | CATNRDGETQYF
TRBJ1-5 | few | . | TRBV6-1 | 15 | TGTGCCAGCAGTGTCCGGGGACTTAGCAATCAGCCCCAGCATTTT | CASSVRGLSNQPQHF
TRBJ2-6 | . | . | TRBV5-1 | 15 | TGCGCCAGCAGCTTGGCAGGGTCTGGGGCCAACGTCCTGACTTTC | CASSLAGSGANVLTF